The 30 T cell receptor beta chains reported below all come from one sample, sequenced in a study of T cells after yellow fever vaccination. TCRdb redid the calling of the 5' RACE reads with MiXCR, one entry per CDR3 protein. The data hold fewer than 450,000 distinct CDR3 sequences, with less than 9.5% observed a single time. The sequencing used PBMCs, collected 45 days after the first yellow fever vaccination. The receptors here all came from a man aged 18 to 30 who received the YFV17D yellow fever vaccine.

The table lists this clonotype with a few counts. CDR3 DNA: TGCGCCAGCAGCCGCGATACGGGGCCCCAAGAGACCCAGTACTTC. It translates to CASSRDTGPQETQYF. The V call is TRBV5-1, the J call TRBJ2-5; TRBD1 or TRBD2 may be the D gene (5 bases each). V was cut by 4 bases and J by 1 base, with 14 bases left in between. The CDR3 totals 15 residues. The V gene's germline CDR1 is SGHRS and CDR2 YFSETQ.

V gene TRBV5-1 combines with J gene TRBJ2-1, with D possibly called TRBD1 or TRBD2 (7 bases each). This CDR3 is 14 amino acids long. Trimming pared 2 bases from V and 9 bases from J, leaving 15 bases between. The germline CDR1 and CDR2 sequences are SGHRS and YFSETQ. This CDR3 is CASSFQGGWSEQFF. DNA of the CDR3: TGCGCCAGCAGCTTCCAGGGGGGGTGGAGTGAGCAGTTCTTC.

This clonotype has just a few counts. The gene calls are TRBV7-2 and TRBJ2-3, with D perhaps TRBD2 (5 bases). Germline V gene sequence: CDR1 SGHTA, CDR2 FQGNSA. CDR3 size: 15 residues. Trimming cost V 5 bases and J 3 bases, with 15 bases left between them. The CDR3 DNA is TGTGCCAGCAGCCCCCGGGATCCGAGGACAGATACGCAGTATTTT. It specifies CASSPRDPRTDTQYF. The whole variable domain, remainder taken from reference TRBV7-2 and TRBJ2-3, is GAGVSQSPSNKVTEKGKDVELRCDPISGHTALYWYRQSLGQGLEFLIYFQGNSAPDKSGLPSDRFSAERTGGSVSTLTIQRTQQEDSAVYLCASSPRDPRTDTQYFGPGTRLTVL.

In this sample, this clonotype turned up a few times. CDR3 residues: CASSVVGLRDTQYF. In nucleotides, the CDR3 is TGTGCCAGCAGCGTGGTAGGACTAAGAGATACGCAGTATTTT. The V and J genes are TRBV9 and TRBJ2-3, with D possibly being TRBD2 (6 bases). Trimming pared 2 bases from V and 5 bases from J, leaving 12 bases between. CDR1 is SGDLS, CDR2 YYNGEE, per germline. CDR3 length equals 14 residues.

This clonotype has only a few counts. The genes are TRBV2 and TRBJ1-5, with TRBD1 identical over 7 bases. The ends lost 6 bases at V and 3 bases at J; junction bases unmatched: 8. This CDR3 contains 15 residues. Germline V gene lookup returns CDR1 SNHLY and CDR2 FYNNEI. In nucleotides, the CDR3 is TGTGCCAGCAGCGTCTATGGACAGGACAATCAGCCCCAGCATTTT. Translation gives CASSVYGQDNQPQHF.

This rearrangement joins TRBV27 to TRBJ2-7; 7 bases align to TRBD1. V gave up 6 bases and J gave up 6 bases; unmatched junction bases: 8. Germline CDR1 and CDR2: MNHEY and SMNVEV (reference sequence). The CDR3 sequence is 13 residues long. As DNA, the CDR3 is TGTGCCAGCAGGATGGCGACAGGGCTCGAGCAGTACTTC. It yields the protein CASRMATGLEQYF.

This clonotype was seen a handful of times. V gene TRBV7-2 combines with J gene TRBJ1-5, with no clear D. Per germline, CDR1 SGHTA and CDR2 FQGNSA. Between the trimmed V and J ends, which lost 0 bases and 5 bases, there was a span of 11 bases. This CDR3 contains 15 residues. CDR3 DNA: TGTGCCAGCAGCTTAGCGCCGAACGGGGATCAGCCCCAGCATTTT. Encoded protein: CASSLAPNGDQPQHF. Full variable domain (outside the CDR3, taken from reference TRBV7-2 and TRBJ1-5): GAGVSQSPSNKVTEKGKDVELRCDPISGHTALYWYRQSLGQGLEFLIYFQGNSAPDKSGLPSDRFSAERTGGSVSTLTIQRTQQEDSAVYLCASSLAPNGDQPQHFGDGTRLSIL.

There are many counts of this clonotype. This chain uses TRBV12-3 or TRBV12-4 with TRBJ2-7; D is possibly TRBD2 (6 bases). The CDR3 covers 14 residues. The V gene lost 8 bases and the J gene lost 0 bases, with 14 bases spanning the gap. The CDR3 DNA follows: TGTGCCAGCCGACGGGCTAGCGACTCCTACGAGCAGTACTTC. Protein: CASRRASDSYEQYF.

The chain couples TRBV5-1 to TRBJ2-1; 9 bases map to TRBD1. CDR1 and CDR2 (germline): SGHRS, YFSETQ. Trimming removed 4 bases from V and 7 bases from J; junction bases left unmatched: 18. The CDR3 totals 18 residues. CDR3 nucleotides: TGCGCCAGCAGCCAGACAGGGGGAAACGTCCGAATAAAAAATGAGCAGTTCTTC. Encoded protein: CASSQTGGNVRIKNEQFF. The entire variable domain, with the rest obtained from reference TRBV5-1 and TRBJ2-1, is as follows: KAGVTQTPRYLIKTRGQQVTLSCSPISGHRSVSWYQQTPGQGLQFLFEYFSETQRNKGNFPGRFSGRQFSNSRSEMNVSTLELGDSALYLCASSQTGGNVRIKNEQFFGPGTRLTVL.

This clonotype has at least ten counts. V gene TRBV7-2 combines with J gene TRBJ2-1, with TRBD2 identical over 9 bases. V dropped 5 bases and J dropped 9; count of bases not matched to a gene: 5. The germline CDR1 and CDR2 sequences are SGHTA and FQGNSA. The CDR3 sequence is 13 residues long. The CDR3 protein is CASSNAGGGEQFF. In DNA, the CDR3 is TGTGCCAGCAGCAATGCGGGGGGGGGTGAGCAGTTCTTC.

The chain carries TRBV4-1 and TRBJ1-1; D might be TRBD1 (5 bases). Germline assignment: CDR1 MGHRA and CDR2 YSYEKL. Trimming left V 0 bases short and J 8 bases short, with 16 bases between. CDR3 length: 15 residues. CDR3 in DNA: TGCGCCAGCAGCCAAGACCCAGGAGGGAACAGGGAAGCTTTCTTT. It is translated as CASSQDPGGNREAFF.

This clonotype was counted only a few times. This chain connects TRBV6-2 or TRBV6-3 to TRBJ2-3; D possibly corresponds to TRBD1 (5 bases). The CDR3 consists of 15 residues. Trimming cost V 4 bases and J 0 bases, with 11 bases left between them. Germline CDR1 and CDR2: MNHEY and SVGEGT. CDR3 loop: CASSSTAISTDTQYF. CDR3 DNA: TGTGCCAGCAGTTCGACAGCTATAAGCACAGATACGCAGTATTTT.

This clonotype was seen many times. This sequence joins TRBV7-9 and TRBJ2-1; TRBD2 agrees at 8 bases. The V gene end was trimmed by 2 bases and the J gene end by 2 bases; junction bases not matched to a gene: 5. This CDR3 is built from 16 residues. CDR1 and CDR2 (germline): SEHNR, FQNEAQ (reference sequence). CDR3 nucleotide sequence: TGTGCCAGCAGCTTAAGAACCGGGGGGGCCTACAATGAGCAGTTCTTC. It yields the protein CASSLRTGGAYNEQFF.

The chain combines TRBV20-1 with TRBJ1-2; 9 bases match TRBD1. Germline lookup yields CDR1 DFQATT and CDR2 SNEGSKA (reference sequence). CDR3 length: 13 amino acids. V was pared by 5 bases and J by 3 bases, with 4 bases of the junction left unmatched. The CDR3 is CSAYRGPDYGYTF. The CDR3 DNA sequence: TGCAGTGCTTACAGGGGGCCAGACTATGGCTACACCTTC.

This clonotype was observed a few times. The gene calls are TRBV5-1 and TRBJ2-1, with a tentative D call TRBD2 (5 bases). CDR3 size: 15 residues. V lost 1 base to trimming and J lost 6 bases, with 14 bases between them. CDR1 is SGHRS and CDR2 is YFSETQ in the germline V gene. CDR3 loop: CASSLLYLRGNEQFF. The CDR3, as DNA: TGCGCCAGCAGCTTGTTGTATCTTCGGGGCAATGAGCAGTTCTTC. Variable domain in full (rest from reference TRBV5-1 and TRBJ2-1): KAGVTQTPRYLIKTRGQQVTLSCSPISGHRSVSWYQQTPGQGLQFLFEYFSETQRNKGNFPGRFSGRQFSNSRSEMNVSTLELGDSALYLCASSLLYLRGNEQFFGPGTRLTVL.

This clonotype has only a few counts. V and J are TRBV11-2 and TRBJ2-1; the D is unclear. CDR1 is SGHAT and CDR2 is FQNNGV in the germline V gene. V lost 3 bases, J lost 0 bases, and 12 bases lay in between. This CDR3 region has 16 residues. Here the CDR3 reads CASSLRPSSSYNEQFF. The CDR3 DNA reads TGTGCCAGCAGCTTGAGGCCGTCCAGCTCCTACAATGAGCAGTTCTTC. Filled out from reference TRBV11-2 and TRBJ2-1, the complete variable domain reads EAGVAQSPRYKIIEKRQSVAFWCNPISGHATLYWYQQILGQGPKLLIQFQNNGVVDDSQLPKDRFSAERLKGVDSTLKIQPAKLEDSAVYLCASSLRPSSSYNEQFFGPGTRLTVL.

This clonotype was observed a few times. The CDR3 nucleotides are TGTGCCAGTAGTATTACCCCAGCGAACACTGAAGCTTTCTTT. It encodes CASSITPANTEAFF. The rearrangement links TRBV19 to TRBJ1-1; no firm D call. V lost 3 bases to trimming and J lost 1 base, with 9 bases between them. The CDR3 is made up of 14 amino acids. Germline values: CDR1 LNHDA, CDR2 SQIVND (reference sequence).

V usage is TRBV12-3 or TRBV12-4 and J usage is TRBJ1-5; weak D call: TRBD1 (5 bases). CDR3 size: 13 residues. V lost 8 bases, J lost 1 base, and 9 bases lay in between. CDR3 amino acids: CASDRDSNQPQHF. The CDR3 nucleotides read TGTGCCAGCGACCGGGACAGCAATCAGCCCCAGCATTTT.

V and J are TRBV10-3 and TRBJ1-1; D is unclear. CDR1 and CDR2 (germline): ENHRY, SYGVKD. The CDR3 runs 12 residues. V lost 6 bases to trimming and J lost 4 bases, with 9 bases between them. The CDR3 reads CAISKKSTEAFF. In DNA form, the CDR3 reads TGTGCCATCAGCAAGAAGTCCACTGAAGCTTTCTTT.

This clonotype was recorded a few times. The CDR3 protein is CASSRLAGYNEQFF. For the CDR3, the DNA is TGCGCCAGCAGTCGACTAGCGGGGTACAATGAGCAGTTCTTC. V is TRBV4-1 and J is TRBJ2-1; the match to TRBD2 covers 11 bases. CDR3 length equals 14 residues. V shed 6 bases, J shed 4 bases, and the junction held 2 bases outside the gene matches. Germline assignment: CDR1 MGHRA and CDR2 YSYEKL.

The chain recombines TRBV9 with TRBJ2-7; tentative D call: TRBD1 (7 bases). Germline CDR1 reads SGDLS; CDR2 reads YYNGEE. V lost 4 bases, J lost 4 bases, and 18 bases lay in between. The CDR3 is 15 amino acids. The CDR3 region is CASSPPTGRMYEQYF. The CDR3 coding sequence is TGTGCCAGCAGCCCTCCGACAGGGAGGATGTACGAGCAGTACTTC.

Details on this clonotype: The junction departs from germline at one end; a sequencing error may be responsible. The chain uses TRBV4-3 and TRBJ2-2, with TRBD1 matching 8 bases. Germline CDR1 and CDR2: LGHNA and YSLEER. This CDR3 has 14 amino acids. The CDR3 sequence: CANSPDRGSGELFF. CDR3 nucleotides: TGCGCCAACAGCCCAGACAGGGGTTCCGGGGAGCTGTTTTTT.

Here the CDR3 DNA reads TGCAGTGCCCCTCCGGGGGCCGCTGGAAACACCATATATTTT. Protein product: CSAPPGAAGNTIYF. The chain combines TRBV20-1 with TRBJ1-3, with a possible D match to TRBD1 (6 bases). The CDR3 loop spans 14 amino acids. The germline gives CDR1 DFQATT, CDR2 SNEGSKA (reference sequence). V was cut by 6 bases and J by 2 bases, with 14 bases left in between.

V gene TRBV7-2 combines with J gene TRBJ2-1; 10 nucleotides line up with TRBD2. Trimming cost V 2 bases and J 7 bases; bases outside gene matches: 8. Germline assignment: CDR1 SGHTA and CDR2 FQGNSA. CDR3 length equals 16 residues. The CDR3 DNA reads as TGTGCCAGCAGCTTAAAGTATCTAGCGGGGGCAAATGAGCAGTTCTTC. Translating gives CASSLKYLAGANEQFF.

The chain links TRBV7-2 to TRBJ2-1; TRBD2 matches 14 bases. Per germline, CDR1 SGHTA and CDR2 FQGNSA. This CDR3 comprises 15 residues. V trimming: 5 bases; J trimming: 10 bases; junction bases outside the gene matches: 7. Here the CDR3 DNA reads TGTGCCAGCAGCAGCGGACTAGCGGGGGGCCTCGAGCAGTTCTTC. Its translation is CASSSGLAGGLEQFF.

The CDR3 nucleotides read TGTGCCAGCAGGCTAGGGGGCGGGGAGCTGTTTTTT. Protein: CASRLGGGELFF. This rearrangement joins TRBV12-3 or TRBV12-4 to TRBJ2-2, with a possible D match to TRBD1 (6 bases). Between the trimmed V and J ends, which lost 6 bases and 7 bases, there was a span of 9 bases. The CDR3 has 12 amino acids.

This clonotype showed up many times. The missing conserved phenylalanine or tryptophan at the end of this CDR3 makes a read error likely. It is unclear where the CDR3 begins or ends on the DNA, so no DNA is shown, and the CDR3 is as TCRdb lists it. The chain is built from TRBV20-1 and TRBJ2-5; TRBD1 is the table's D call and was not checked against the DNA. The CDR3 length is 9 residues, termini included. CDR1 is DFQATT, CDR2 SNEGSKA, per germline (reference sequence). The CDR3: CSANSGPPL.

This clonotype was picked up many times. The rearrangement links TRBV11-3 to TRBJ2-2, with a possible D match to TRBD2 (6 bases). V gave up 3 bases and J gave up 4 bases, with 9 bases separating them. Looked up from germline, CDR1 is SGHNT and CDR2 is YENEEA. The CDR3 length is 14 residues. The CDR3 here is CASSFGGTTGELFF. Written as DNA, the CDR3 is TGTGCCAGCAGCTTCGGCGGGACCACCGGGGAGCTGTTTTTT.

V usage is TRBV7-6 and J usage is TRBJ1-5; D gene unclear. This CDR3 is 15 amino acids long. Deletions cut 2 bases from V and 1 base from J, with 9 bases between. Per the germline V gene, CDR1 is SGHVS and CDR2 is FNYEAQ. The CDR3 DNA reads TGTGCCAGCAGCTTACGAGAGGGAAGCAATCAGCCCCAGCATTTT. Protein: CASSLREGSNQPQHF.

The V call is TRBV20-1, the J call TRBJ2-5; a possible D gene is TRBD1 (6 bases). Germline CDR1 reads DFQATT; CDR2 reads SNEGSKA (reference sequence). This CDR3 region has 15 residues. V shed 0 bases and J shed 1 base, with 12 bases lying between them. This CDR3 is CSARDAGTPQETQYF. The DNA of the CDR3 is TGCAGTGCTAGAGATGCCGGGACACCCCAAGAGACCCAGTACTTC.